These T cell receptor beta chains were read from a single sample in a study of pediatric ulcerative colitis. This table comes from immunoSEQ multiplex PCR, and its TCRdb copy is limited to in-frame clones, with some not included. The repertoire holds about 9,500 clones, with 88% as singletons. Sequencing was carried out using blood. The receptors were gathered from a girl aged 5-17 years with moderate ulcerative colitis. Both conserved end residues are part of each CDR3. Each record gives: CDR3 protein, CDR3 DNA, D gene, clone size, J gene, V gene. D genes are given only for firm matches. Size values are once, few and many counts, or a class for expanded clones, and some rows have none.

CDR3: CASSLASSYEQYF
DNA: TGCGCCAGCAGCTTGGCTAGCTCCTACGAGCAGTACTTC
D: -
size: -
J: TRBJ2-7
V: TRBV5-1

CDR3: CASSSQGGNGYTF
DNA: TGTGCCAGCAGCTCACAGGGCGGGAATGGCTACACCTTC
D: -
size: -
J: TRBJ1-2
V: TRBV7-9

CDR3: CASSLEEYGYTF
DNA: TGTGCCAGCAGCTTGGAGGAGTATGGCTACACCTTC
D: -
size: large
J: TRBJ1-2
V: TRBV5-6

CDR3: CASSEWGARANYGYTF
DNA: TGCGCCAGCAGTGAGTGGGGGGCGCGGGCGAACTATGGCTACACCTTC
D: -
size: once
J: TRBJ1-2
V: TRBV10-2

CDR3: CASSLGRDPGANVLTF
DNA: TGTGCCAGCAGCTTAGGGAGGGACCCTGGGGCCAACGTCCTGACTTTC
D: -
size: -
J: TRBJ2-6
V: TRBV11-3

CDR3: CASSFRNIQYF
DNA: TGCGCCAGCAGCTTCCGGAACATTCAGTACTTC
D: -
size: -
J: TRBJ2-4
V: TRBV5-1

CDR3: CASSLLRSLLNTEAFF
DNA: TGTGCCAGCAGCTTACTAAGGAGCCTTCTGAACACTGAAGCTTTCTTT
D: -
size: -
J: TRBJ1-1
V: TRBV7-3

CDR3: CASRFQGDGYGYTF
DNA: TGTGCCAGCAGATTCCAGGGGGACGGCTATGGCTACACCTTC
D: TRBD1
size: once
J: TRBJ1-2
V: TRBV27

CDR3: CASRGPAYGYTF
DNA: TGTGCCAGCAGAGGACCCGCTTATGGCTACACCTTC
D: -
size: -
J: TRBJ1-2
V: TRBV25-1

CDR3: CASSLTVSYEQYF
DNA: TGTGCCAGCAGTTTAACAGTCTCCTACGAGCAGTACTTC
D: -
size: once
J: TRBJ2-7
V: TRBV27

CDR3: CASSLDGGSTDEQYF
DNA: TGTGCCAGCAGCTTAGACGGGGGGAGTACCGACGAGCAGTACTTC
D: TRBD2
size: -
J: TRBJ2-7
V: TRBV11-2

CDR3: CASSYSGTGVGGYTF
DNA: TGTGCCAGCAGTTACTCGGGGACAGGAGTTGGTGGCTACACCTTC
D: TRBD1
size: once
J: TRBJ1-2
V: TRBV6-5

CDR3: CASSAQGALDEKLFF
DNA: TGTGCCAGCAGTGCGCAGGGGGCGCTTGATGAAAAACTGTTTTTT
D: TRBD1
size: -
J: TRBJ1-4
V: TRBV6-5

CDR3: CASSEGLGGSGYGYTF
DNA: TGTGCCAGCAGTGAAGGGCTCGGGGGATCGGGCTATGGCTACACCTTC
D: -
size: -
J: TRBJ1-2
V: TRBV2

CDR3: CASSYLAGEHEQYF
DNA: TGTGCCAGCAGCTACCTAGCGGGAGAACACGAGCAGTACTTC
D: TRBD2
size: -
J: TRBJ2-7
V: TRBV28

CDR3: CASSTGTGDGYGYTF
DNA: TGTGCCAGCTCGACCGGGACAGGGGATGGGTATGGCTACACCTTC
D: TRBD1
size: once
J: TRBJ1-2
V: TRBV18

CDR3: CASSDWGALGDTQYF
DNA: TGTGCCAGCAGTGATTGGGGGGCCCTGGGAGATACGCAGTATTTT
D: -
size: -
J: TRBJ2-3
V: TRBV6-1

CDR3: CAISRSSNQPQHF
DNA: TGTGCCATCAGTAGGAGTAGCAATCAGCCCCAGCATTTT
D: -
size: -
J: TRBJ1-5
V: TRBV10-3

CDR3: CASSADRGLIDTQYF
DNA: TGTGCCAGCAGTGCTGACAGGGGGCTAATCGATACGCAGTATTTT
D: TRBD1
size: -
J: TRBJ2-3
V: TRBV2

CDR3: CASSPGEPGNTIYF
DNA: TGTGCCAGCTCACCAGGGGAACCTGGAAACACCATATATTTT
D: -
size: -
J: TRBJ1-3
V: TRBV18

CDR3: CASSQEPSGYEQYF
DNA: TGTGCCAGCAGCCAAGAGCCTAGTGGGTACGAGCAGTACTTC
D: -
size: once
J: TRBJ2-7
V: TRBV4-2

CDR3: CASSLDSWQETQYF
DNA: TGTGCCAGCAGCTTAGATTCCTGGCAAGAGACCCAGTACTTC
D: -
size: -
J: TRBJ2-5
V: TRBV7-2

CDR3: CASRSRGPLNTEAFF
DNA: TGCGCCAGCAGATCTAGGGGGCCGTTGAACACTGAAGCTTTCTTT
D: TRBD1
size: -
J: TRBJ1-1
V: TRBV4-1

CDR3: CASNPAGPYNEQFF
DNA: TGTGCCAGTAACCCAGCGGGACCCTACAATGAGCAGTTCTTC
D: TRBD2
size: -
J: TRBJ2-1
V: TRBV19

CDR3: CASSARGASSPLHF
DNA: TGTGCCAGCAGTGCTAGGGGCGCGTCTTCACCCCTCCACTTT
D: -
size: -
J: TRBJ1-6
V: TRBV6-1

CDR3: CASSGDRNYEQYF
DNA: TGTGCCAGCAGCGGGGACAGGAACTACGAGCAGTACTTC
D: TRBD1
size: -
J: TRBJ2-7
V: TRBV7-8

CDR3: CASSPMVGTVIGTEAFF
DNA: TGTGCCAGCTCACCAATGGTCGGGACAGTGATTGGCACTGAAGCTTTCTTT
D: TRBD1
size: -
J: TRBJ1-1
V: TRBV18